This T cell receptor beta chain appears in the sequencing data of a study of shared clonotypes between healthy human individuals. Sequenced by immunoSEQ multiplex PCR; TCRdb stores in-frame clones only, minus some. The sample has over a million clones, 60% to 80% seen once. The V gene's germline CDR1 is SNHLY and CDR2 FYNNEI. CDR3 length equals 14 residues. V dropped 8 bases and J dropped 0 bases, with 14 bases sitting between them. The chain couples TRBV2 to TRBJ2-7; D is unclear. The receptor was derived from a man between 18 and 35 years old in good health. The specimen was memory CD4+ T cells sorted from blood. As for subset: CD45RA-negative fraction. The CDR3 here is CASAAGASSYEQYF. CDR3 DNA: TGTGCCAGCGCCGCCGGAGCTAGCTCCTACGAGCAGTACTTC.